The clone carrying this T cell receptor beta chain was detected a few times. The CDR3 is made up of 13 amino acids. J gave up 4 bases and V 3 bases, and 2 bases lay outside the gene matches. Germline CDR1 and CDR2: SGHDN and FVKESK. This record belongs to a study of blood T cell repertoires in COVID-19. Profiling relied on immunoSEQ multiplex PCR, and the TCRdb table lists in-frame clones only, not all of them. The repertoire holds around 56,000 clones, about 70% seen once, with more than 11% in the top ten. The receptor's source is a woman in her 70s with acute or convalescent COVID-19. The V and J genes are TRBV14 and TRBJ1-2, with 7 bases identical to TRBD1. Input material: peripheral blood. CDR3 residues: CASSQDRSYGYTF. Here the CDR3 DNA reads TGTGCCAGCAGCCAGGACAGGTCCTATGGCTACACCTTC.